The 5 T cell receptor beta chains given below trace back to one sample, sequenced in a study of spatial heterogeneity in lung cancer. The time point here: sample taken at primary tumor resection. Study-wide results and caveats: Counts of expanded intratumoral alpha and beta TCRs tracked tumor mutation counts.

No antigen has been identified for these receptors. MiXCR, applied by TCRdb to the 5' RACE reads, yields one record per CDR3 protein. Of 10,000 or so distinct CDR3 sequences in the sample, 8% to 10% were seen once. The source was lung tumor tissue, collected at surgery. These receptors were obtained from a female donor with early-stage non-small cell lung cancer.

This clonotype was seen at least ten times. The V call is TRBV7-2, the J call TRBJ2-7; no clear D gene. This CDR3 spans 11 amino acids. The germline V gene encodes CDR1 SGHTA and CDR2 FQGNSA. Trimming took off 5 bases at V and 7 bases at J, with 9 bases between the two ends. The CDR3 protein is CASSQATEQYF. The CDR3, as DNA: TGTGCCAGCAGCCAGGCCACAGAGCAGTACTTC.

This chain links TRBV12-3 or TRBV12-4 with TRBJ2-1; D is possibly TRBD1 (6 bases). The CDR3 extends over 16 amino acids. Trimming removed 6 bases from V and 6 bases from J, with 21 bases in between. The CDR3: CASRPPGHFLFNEQFF. CDR3 DNA sequence: TGTGCCAGCAGACCCCCGGGACATTTCTTATTCAATGAGCAGTTCTTC.

V is TRBV7-2 and J is TRBJ2-7, with a weak D call TRBD2 (5 bases). The germline V gene encodes CDR1 SGHTA and CDR2 FQGNSA. The V and J ends lost 5 bases and 5 bases respectively, with 13 bases between them. This CDR3 has 13 residues. In DNA, the CDR3 is TGTGCCAGCAGCCCGAGGACTCTGAACGAGCAGTACTTC. This gives the protein CASSPRTLNEQYF.

In this sample, this clonotype is medium-sized (0.01 to 0.1%). V and J are TRBV6-5 and TRBJ1-1; D remains ambiguous. Germline values: CDR1 MNHEY, CDR2 SVGAGI. The length of the CDR3 is 13 residues. V lost 0 bases, J lost 8 bases, and 10 bases lay in between. CDR3 in DNA: TGTGCCAGCAGTTACTCGAAGTCGGCAGAAGCTTTCTTT. It is translated as CASSYSKSAEAFF.

The chain carries TRBV28 and TRBJ1-5; a weak D match, TRBD1 (5 bases). This CDR3 has 14 amino acids. Trimming shortened V by 8 bases and J by 15 bases, and 26 bases separated the two germline ends. Germline CDR1 MDHEN, CDR2 SYDVKM. The CDR3 sequence is CASCSGTAYIRWHF. CDR3 coding DNA: TGTGCCAGCTGTTCCGGGACCGCCTATATTAGATGGCATTTT. Drawing the rest from reference TRBV28 and TRBJ1-5, the complete variable domain is DVKVTQSSRYLVKRTGEKVFLECVQDMDHENMFWYRQDPGLGLRLIYFSYDVKMKEKGDIPEGYSVSREKKERFSLILESASTNQTSMYLCASCSGTAYIRWHFGDGTRLSIL.